A single sample is the source of the 9 T cell receptor beta chains below, sequenced in a study of early T cells in non-severe SARS-CoV-2 infection (dated by TCRdb to the early 2020s). The protocol used for the library was 5' RACE. Instrument on record: NextSeq 500. The public sequencing data were trimmed at Q25 with fastp and processed into clonotypes with MiXCR by TCRdb, which kept only in-frame beta chains. Duplicate CDR3 protein sequences are folded into a single record with the most common DNA and genes. This sample has some 57,000 distinct CDR3 sequences in its table, and roughly a tenth of those were observed once. The ten largest clones represent about 4.4% of the sample. Sequencing was carried out using whole blood. The receptor source for this set is an adult who was a healthcare worker with PCR-confirmed SARS-CoV-2 infection or an uninfected control (not recorded which).

This clonotype was picked up many times. The rearrangement uses TRBV28 and TRBJ1-5; possible D gene TRBD1, 6 bases. V lost 8 bases to trimming and J lost 5 bases, with 16 bases between them. The CDR3 covers 14 residues. The germline CDR1 and CDR2 sequences are MDHEN and SYDVKM. CDR3 protein: CASSPGGAYQPQHF. The CDR3, as DNA: TGTGCCAGCTCCCCGGGGGGGGCCTATCAGCCCCAGCATTTT.

This clonotype has ten or more counts. The chain employs TRBV5-5 and TRBJ2-3; the D gene is possibly TRBD2 (5 bases). CDR3 length equals 15 residues. From germline, CDR1 is SGHKS and CDR2 YYEKEE (reference sequence). Deletions cut 3 bases from V and 4 bases from J, with 15 bases between. The DNA of the CDR3 is TGTGCCAGCAGCTCAGCGGACGTGTTCCCAGATACGCAGTATTTT. Protein product: CASSSADVFPDTQYF.

This clonotype was counted a few times. This CDR3 reads CASSLNRDLSGANVLTF. The CDR3 DNA sequence: TGTGCCAGCAGCTTAAACAGGGATCTCTCTGGGGCCAACGTCCTGACTTTC. The gene calls are TRBV7-3 and TRBJ2-6; the D gene is possibly TRBD1 (6 bases). The CDR3 covers 17 residues. The ends were cut back, 1 base at V and 0 bases at J, with 10 bases in the middle. Germline V CDR1 and CDR2: SGHTA, FQGTGA.

The chain uses TRBV7-6 and TRBJ2-7, with 7 bases fitting TRBD2. Losses at the gene ends were 5 bases for V and 0 bases for J; bases not matched to a gene: 4. Germline values: CDR1 SGHVS, CDR2 FNYEAQ. The CDR3 loop spans 14 amino acids. For the CDR3, the DNA is TGTGCCAGCAGCCAAAGCGGGGCCTCCTACGAGCAGTACTTC. This sequence encodes CASSQSGASYEQYF.

The J gene is TRBJ2-1, the V gene TRBV30; perhaps TRBD2 as D (5 bases). Trimming removed 4 bases at V and 0 bases at J, with 7 bases between. The CDR3 is made up of 13 amino acids. Germline-derived CDR1 and CDR2 are GTSNPN and SVGIG (reference sequence). The CDR3 region is CAWTGSSYNEQFF. For the CDR3, the DNA is TGTGCCTGGACGGGGAGCTCCTACAATGAGCAGTTCTTC. Using reference TRBV30 and TRBJ2-1 for the parts outside the CDR3, the full variable domain is SQTIHQWPATLVQPVGSPLSLECTVEGTSNPNLYWYRQAAGRGLQLLFYSVGIGQISSEVPQNLSASRPQDRQFILSSKKLLLSDSGFYLCAWTGSSYNEQFFGPGTRLTVL.

This clonotype was observed many times. V gene TRBV7-6 combines with J gene TRBJ2-1, with 11 bases identical to TRBD1. Germline V lookup: CDR1 SGHVS, CDR2 FNYEAQ. V was clipped by 5 bases and J by 7 bases; unmatched bases: 4. There are 14 residues in the CDR3. The DNA for the CDR3 is TGTGCCAGCAGCCATGGACAGGGGGCGAATGAGCAGTTCTTC. Protein product: CASSHGQGANEQFF.

The rearrangement uses TRBV20-1 and TRBJ2-7; 8 bases agree with TRBD2. This CDR3 is built from 15 residues. V dropped 0 bases and J dropped 1; count of bases not matched to a gene: 5. Per germline, CDR1 DFQATT and CDR2 SNEGSKA (reference sequence). CDR3: CSARDETSASYEQYF. In nucleotides, the CDR3 is TGCAGTGCTAGAGACGAGACTAGCGCTTCCTACGAGCAGTACTTC.

This clonotype was counted only a few times. The CDR3 here is CASSPRGIRTDTQYF. Here the CDR3 DNA reads TGTGCCAGCAGCCCCCGGGGCATACGCACAGATACGCAGTATTTT. The genes are TRBV7-9 and TRBJ2-3; possibly TRBD1 or TRBD2 for D (5 bases each). Germline V gene sequence: CDR1 SEHNR, CDR2 FQNEAQ (reference sequence). Trimming took 5 bases from V and 1 from J, leaving 13 bases between them. The CDR3 totals 15 residues.

The chain combines TRBV4-2 with TRBJ2-3; 11 bases are shared with TRBD2. Germline loops: CDR1 LGHNA, CDR2 YNFKEQ. Trimming at V came to 1 base and at J to 2 bases, leaving 2 bases not matched to a gene. The CDR3 sequence is 16 residues long. CDR3 sequence (DNA): TGTGCCAGCAGCCAAGGACTAGCGGGGTTCACAGATACGCAGTATTTT. This translates into CASSQGLAGFTDTQYF.